This TCR beta chain emerged from a study of blood T cell repertoires in COVID-19. Study-level background: The analysed material was cDNA or gDNA that came from T cells, B-cell-depleted T cells, or PBMCs.

This clone was detected only once. CDR3 size: 13 residues. V shed 7 bases, J shed 5 bases, and the junction held 6 bases outside the gene matches. Germline assignment: CDR1 SQVTM and CDR2 ANQGSEA. Original processing methods: Using reference gene primer amplification, nucleated cell counts were estimated. Libraries were prepared by immunoSEQ multiplex PCR; TCRdb keeps only in-frame clonotypes and omits some of them. That table furnishes V, J and clone size, whereas the DNA furnished D and trimming. Found here are over 85,000 clones, just over 75% of them singletons; the top ten hold roughly 3.8%. The receptor was isolated from a woman aged 80 or over with acute or convalescent COVID-19. The sample taken for sequencing was peripheral blood. The rearrangement joins TRBV29-1 to TRBJ1-4, with 8 bases lining up with TRBD1. The CDR3: CSGQDRGNEKLFF. The CDR3 DNA reads TGCAGCGGGCAAGACAGGGGAAATGAAAAACTGTTTTTT. Drawing the rest from reference TRBV29-1 and TRBJ1-4, the complete variable domain is SAVISQKPSRDICQRGTSLTIQCQVDSQVTMMFWYRQQPGQSLTLIATANQGSEATYESGFVIDKFPISRPNLTFSTLTVSNMSPEDSSIYLCSGQDRGNEKLFFGSGTQLSVL.